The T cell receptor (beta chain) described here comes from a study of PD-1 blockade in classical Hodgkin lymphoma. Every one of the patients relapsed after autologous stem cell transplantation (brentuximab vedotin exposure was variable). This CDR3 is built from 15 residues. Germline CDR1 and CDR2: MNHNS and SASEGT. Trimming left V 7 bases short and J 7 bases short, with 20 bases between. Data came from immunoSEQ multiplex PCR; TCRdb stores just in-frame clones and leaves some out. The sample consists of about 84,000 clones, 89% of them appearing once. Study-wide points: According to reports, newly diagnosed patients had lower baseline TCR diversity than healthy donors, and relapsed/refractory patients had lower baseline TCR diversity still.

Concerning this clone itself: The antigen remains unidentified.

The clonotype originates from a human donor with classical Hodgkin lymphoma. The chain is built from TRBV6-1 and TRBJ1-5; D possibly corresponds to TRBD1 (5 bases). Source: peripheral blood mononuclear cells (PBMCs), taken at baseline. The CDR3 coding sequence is TGTGCCAGCAAAGACGGGGCGAGACATCGGCAGCCCCAGCATTTT. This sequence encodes CASKDGARHRQPQHF.